This T cell receptor beta chain was captured by sequencing in a study of tumor-infiltrating lymphocytes in localized non-small cell lung cancer. Repertoires were generated with immunoSEQ multiplex PCR, while TCRdb's copy carries only in-frame clones and drops some. The repertoire holds 15,000 or so clones, with 40% to 45% as singletons. This CDR3 is 18 amino acids long. The V gene's germline CDR1 is SGHAT and CDR2 FQNNGV. The V end lost 1 base, the J end lost 1 base, and 16 bases lay between the germline ends. This clone has only a few counts. The sequenced material came from lung tumor tissue. This clonotype was sampled from a human donor with non-small cell lung cancer. The genes are TRBV11-2 and TRBJ1-4; possible D gene TRBD1, 6 bases. CDR3 DNA sequence: TGTGCCAGCAGCTTAGGAGTACACAGGGTAGGAACTAATGAAAAACTGTTTTTT. This sequence encodes CASSLGVHRVGTNEKLFF.